The TCR beta chain described here comes from a study of cytomegalovirus exposure and HLA in healthy donors. The germline CDR1 and CDR2 sequences are SGHRS and YFSETQ. This CDR3 region has 17 residues. V dropped 2 bases and J dropped 0; count of bases not matched to a gene: 8. PCR was performed using 60 Vbeta and 13 Jbeta primers. Profiling relied on immunoSEQ multiplex PCR, and the TCRdb table lists in-frame clones only, not all of them. The sample has approximately 42,000 clones, over 70% seen once; the top ten hold about 2.5%. Only one count was recorded for this clone. Each donor was nominally healthy when sampled (though unrecorded immune exposures were likely).

The sequence was obtained from a middle-aged man in good health and CMV-seronegative. V and J are TRBV5-1 and TRBJ2-1; 7 bases align to TRBD2. The sample taken for sequencing was PBMCs. CDR3 in amino acids: CASSLPGLLSSYNEQFF. The CDR3 coding sequence is TGCGCCAGCAGCTTACCGGGACTACTGAGCTCCTACAATGAGCAGTTCTTC. Full variable domain (remainder filled in from reference TRBV5-1 and TRBJ2-1): KAGVTQTPRYLIKTRGQQVTLSCSPISGHRSVSWYQQTPGQGLQFLFEYFSETQRNKGNFPGRFSGRQFSNSRSEMNVSTLELGDSALYLCASSLPGLLSSYNEQFFGPGTRLTVL.